A selection of T cell receptor beta chains follows, all from one sample in a study of blood T cell repertoires in COVID-19. The repertoire was sequenced with immunoSEQ multiplex PCR; TCRdb's copy has only in-frame clones and lacks some. The data show around 200,000 clones, 80% to 85% seen once. Sequencing input: peripheral blood. The origin of the receptors is a woman aged 80 or over with active or convalescent COVID-19. The CDR3 runs from the conserved cysteine through the conserved F or W. The D gene is left open where the match is weak. Clone size, where shown, is once, few, many, or a class for clones that have expanded.

>TRBV6-5|.|.|TRBJ2-3
TGTGCCAGCAGTTACCGGGGGACTGCTTTGACAGATACGCAGTATTTT
CASSYRGTALTDTQYF
>TRBV28|TRBD2|.|TRBJ2-7
TGTGCCAGCAGTGCGTCTCCCGGGACTATGCACTACGAGCAGTACTTC
CASSASPGTMHYEQYF
>TRBV10-3|.|few|TRBJ2-3
TGTGCCATCAGTGAGAGTCTAGACACAGATACGCAGTATTTT
CAISESLDTDTQYF
>TRBV10-3|.|.|TRBJ2-1
TGTGCCATCACGAGCTCGGGTCTAGCGTCTTACAATGAGCAGTTCTTC
CAITSSGLASYNEQFF
>TRBV29-1|.|.|TRBJ2-7
TGCAGCGTTTCGTCTAGCGCCTACGAGCAGTACTTC
CSVSSSAYEQYF
>TRBV1|.|.|TRBJ2-1
TGCACCGGGTCCGGACTAGCGGGGGAAAATGAGCAGTTCTTC
CTGSGLAGENEQFF
>TRBV4-1|.|.|TRBJ2-3
TGCGCCAGCAGCCAAGATGAGACAGCCTCGATTCCTAGCACAGATACGCAGTATTTT
CASSQDETASIPSTDTQYF
>TRBV4-3|TRBD2|.|TRBJ2-1
TGCGCCAGCAGCCAAGATAAGGGTAGCGGGGGCTTCGGGAATGAGCAGTTCTTC
CASSQDKGSGGFGNEQFF
>TRBV12-3/TRBV12-4|.|.|TRBJ2-3
TGTGCCAGCAGTCTTAGAGCAGATACGCAGTATTTT
CASSLRADTQYF
>TRBV7-3|TRBD1|.|TRBJ1-1
TGTGCCAGCAGCGTCTCCGGGACAGCGAACACTGAAGCTTTCTTT
CASSVSGTANTEAFF
>TRBV4-3|TRBD2|.|TRBJ2-3
TGCGCCAGCAGCCATTACATACTGACTAGCGGGAGCGCAGATACGCAGTATTTT
CASSHYILTSGSADTQYF
>TRBV19|.|.|TRBJ2-6
TGTGCCAGTAGTGGGCTGCGCTCTGGGGCCAACGTCCTGACTTTC
CASSGLRSGANVLTF
>TRBV7-6|TRBD1|.|TRBJ2-3
TGTGCCAGCAACCAATTACAGGGGAGCACAGATACGCAGTATTTT
CASNQLQGSTDTQYF
>TRBV6-5|TRBD2|once|TRBJ2-2
TGTGCCAGCAGTTACTCGGGACTAGCGGGGGGGAAGCTGTTTTTT
CASSYSGLAGGKLFF
>TRBV11-1|TRBD1|.|TRBJ1-3
TGTGCCAGCAGCACCGACAGGGAGCCTGGAAACACCATATATTTT
CASSTDREPGNTIYF
>TRBV6-2/TRBV6-3|TRBD1|.|TRBJ2-7
TGTGCCAGCAGTTACCCCTCCAGGGGGCGCGAATCCTACGAGCAGTACTTC
CASSYPSRGRESYEQYF
>TRBV11-3|TRBD1|.|TRBJ2-3
TGTGCCAGCAGCCTGGGACAGGAAGATACGCAGTATTTT
CASSLGQEDTQYF
>TRBV7-9|TRBD1|.|TRBJ2-7
TGTGCCAGCAGCTTAGGCGGGACAGGGCCGTACGAGCAGTACTTC
CASSLGGTGPYEQYF
>TRBV7-3|TRBD1|.|TRBJ1-1
TGTGCCAGCAGCTTGGGACAGGGGAGATCTTCGGACACTGAAGCTTTCTTT
CASSLGQGRSSDTEAFF
>TRBV19|TRBD2|.|TRBJ2-1
TGTGCCAGTAGTTCGCTAGCGGGACTCTACAATGAGCAGTTCTTC
CASSSLAGLYNEQFF
>TRBV6-6|.|once|TRBJ2-2
TGTGCCAGCAGTTACTCAGGTCCGGAGTTTGGCGGGGAGCTGTTTTTT
CASSYSGPEFGGELFF
>TRBV11-3|.|.|TRBJ2-7
TGTGCCAGCAGCTGGAGCCTGACCCCCGGGACTTCTACCTACGAGCAGTACTTC
CASSWSLTPGTSTYEQYF
>TRBV18|TRBD1|.|TRBJ2-7
TGTGCCAGCTCGTCGTACGGGACAGGGGTTTCCGAGCAGTACTTC
CASSSYGTGVSEQYF
>TRBV5-4|.|.|TRBJ1-2
TGTGCCAGCAGCTGGGGGGGTGAGGCCTATGGCTACACCTTC
CASSWGGEAYGYTF
>TRBV16|.|few|TRBJ1-1
TGTGCCAGCAGCCAACAGGGGTTGAACACTGAAGCTTTCTTT
CASSQQGLNTEAFF
>TRBV6-6|.|.|TRBJ2-7
TGTGCCAGCAGTTACTCGGGAGTCGGATCCTACGAGCAGTACTTC
CASSYSGVGSYEQYF
>TRBV11-3|.|few|TRBJ1-3
TGTGCCAGCAGCTTACAGGGGTTCTCTGGAAACACCATATATTTT
CASSLQGFSGNTIYF
>TRBV7-6|TRBD2|.|TRBJ2-1
TGTGCCAGCAGCATACTAGCGGGGGGCGCTGTCGTCAATGAGCAGTTCTTC
CASSILAGGAVVNEQFF
>TRBV7-9|.|few|TRBJ1-1
TGTGCCAGCAGCTTAGAGGGGGAGACTGAAGCTTTCTTT
CASSLEGETEAFF
>TRBV7-2|.|once|TRBJ1-5
TGTGCCAGCAGTCTGTGGAGAGATCAGCCCCAGCATTTT
CASSLWRDQPQHF
>TRBV5-1|TRBD1|once|TRBJ2-2
TGCGCCAGCAGCCCCGGGACAGGGGACACCGGGGAGCTGTTTTTT
CASSPGTGDTGELFF
>TRBV29-1|TRBD1|.|TRBJ2-1
TGCAGCTGCATGGGACAGAACAATGAGCAGTTCTTC
CSCMGQNNEQFF
>TRBV5-8|.|.|TRBJ1-5
TGTGCCAGCAGGCGGAGCGGCAATCAGCCCCAGCATTTT
CASRRSGNQPQHF
>TRBV6-5|TRBD1|.|TRBJ1-3
TGTGCCAGCAGTTCGACAGGGGACTCTGGAAACACCATATATTTT
CASSSTGDSGNTIYF
>TRBV12-3/TRBV12-4|.|.|TRBJ1-1
TGTGCCAGCAGCCAGCCAGGGGAGACTGAAGCTTTCTTT
CASSQPGETEAFF
>TRBV28|.|.|TRBJ1-1
TGTGCCAGCAGTTTAAGGACTGGTAGCACTGAAGCTTTCTTT
CASSLRTGSTEAFF
>TRBV3-1/TRBV3-2|TRBD2|once|TRBJ2-3
TGTGCCAGCAGCCAAGAGCCGGGGGGGAGGATAGATACGCAGTATTTT
CASSQEPGGRIDTQYF
>TRBV7-2|.|.|TRBJ1-1
TGTGCCAGCAGCCCCCACCCGCCAGGGCGGACTGAAGCTTTCTTT
CASSPHPPGRTEAFF
>TRBV14|.|.|TRBJ2-6
TGTGCCAGCAGCCAAACCAGGGGATCTGGGGCCAACGTCCTGACTTTC
CASSQTRGSGANVLTF
>TRBV7-9|TRBD2|.|TRBJ2-1
TGTGCCAGCAGCCGTAGTCGTAGCGGGACGTACAATGAGCAGTTCTTC
CASSRSRSGTYNEQFF
>TRBV7-8|.|.|TRBJ2-7
TGTGCCAGCAGCTTAGTAGGGCAGGGTGGTCACGAGCAGTACTTC
CASSLVGQGGHEQYF
>TRBV7-6|TRBD2|.|TRBJ2-1
TGTGCCAGCAGCTTAGTAAGGTCTAGCGGGGGGGCCCTCAATGAGCAGTTCTTC
CASSLVRSSGGALNEQFF
>TRBV6-1|.|.|TRBJ1-6
TGTGCCAGCACCATCAGGGAAAAGGGTTCACCCCTCCACTTT
CASTIREKGSPLHF
>TRBV24-1|TRBD1|.|TRBJ1-5
TGTGCCACCAGTAGGACAGGGGCTAGCAATCAGCCCCAGCATTTT
CATSRTGASNQPQHF
>TRBV5-1|.|.|TRBJ2-3
TGCGCCAGCAGCTTGGCTTTCCAGGGCAGCACAGATACGCAGTATTTT
CASSLAFQGSTDTQYF
>TRBV5-1|.|.|TRBJ2-5
TGCGCCAGCAGCTTGGCCGGGTCAGAAATTCAAGAGACCCAGTACTTC
CASSLAGSEIQETQYF
>TRBV2|.|.|TRBJ2-1
TGTGCCAGCAGTGGCGGTCGCTACAATGAGCAGTTCTTC
CASSGGRYNEQFF
>TRBV29-1|TRBD1|.|TRBJ2-3
TGCAGCGTTGAAGGGCCGGGACAGGTCGCAGATACGCAGTATTTT
CSVEGPGQVADTQYF
>TRBV28|.|.|TRBJ2-7
TGTGCCAGCAGTCCCCTGGGAAACAGGGTGCCCTACGAGCAGTACTTC
CASSPLGNRVPYEQYF
>TRBV5-6|TRBD1|.|TRBJ2-5
TGTGCCAGCAGCCCCCCTTTAACAGGGGTGTTAGAGACCCAGTACTTC
CASSPPLTGVLETQYF
>TRBV7-4|TRBD1|.|TRBJ2-7
TGTGCCAGCAGCTCCCCCCCACAGCCCCCGGGACAGGGGTTCCCTTACGAGCAGTACTTC
CASSSPPQPPGQGFPYEQYF